A selection of T cell receptor beta chains follows, all from one sample in a study of shared clonotypes between healthy human individuals. The assay was immunoSEQ multiplex PCR, and TCRdb's table has in-frame clones only and misses some. The sample shows 1,100,000 or so clones, approximately 80% of them seen only once. The sample comprised memory CD4+ T cells from PBMCs. The receptors shown here come from a young man in good health. Some clones in this sample may be carry-over from other donors' samples. CDR3s include the opening cysteine and the closing phenylalanine or tryptophan. The D gene is left open where the match is weak. Part of the rows lack a size; the others show once, few, many or a class for expanded clones.

j_call,d_call,v_call,clone_size,cdr3_aa,cdr3_nt
TRBJ2-5,TRBD1,TRBV7-9,.,CASSLADRGPGSLETQYF,TGTGCCAGCAGCTTAGCGGACAGGGGCCCCGGGTCACTAGAGACCCAGTACTTC
TRBJ1-1,TRBD1,TRBV5-1,few,CASSLGTGNTEAFF,TGCGCCAGCAGCTTGGGGACAGGAAACACTGAAGCTTTCTTT
TRBJ2-7,TRBD2,TRBV18,.,CASSPGRTSVYEQYF,TGTGCCAGCTCACCGGGACGCACTAGCGTCTACGAGCAGTACTTC
TRBJ2-7,.,TRBV27,.,CASSTGRTGSYEQYF,TGTGCCAGCAGTACGGGGAGGACGGGGTCCTACGAGCAGTACTTC
TRBJ1-2,.,TRBV5-6,.,CASSRDRDYGYTF,TGTGCCAGCAGTCGCGACAGAGACTATGGCTACACCTTC
TRBJ1-2,TRBD1,TRBV6-5,.,CASSYRKDRNYGYTF,TGTGCCAGCAGTTACCGCAAGGACAGGAACTATGGCTACACCTTC
TRBJ2-5,TRBD2,TRBV5-1,.,CASSRASGTETQYF,TGCGCCAGCAGCCGCGCTAGCGGGACGGAGACCCAGTACTTC
TRBJ2-7,.,TRBV2,.,CASVTGPAHEQYF,TGTGCCAGCGTGACGGGGCCCGCTCACGAGCAGTACTTC
TRBJ1-5,.,TRBV7-9,.,CASSFPGGNQPQHF,TGTGCCAGCAGCTTCCCAGGGGGCAATCAGCCCCAGCATTTT
TRBJ2-7,TRBD1,TRBV4-1,.,CASSYTGTGQYEQYF,TGCGCCAGCAGTTATACCGGGACAGGGCAATACGAGCAGTACTTC
TRBJ2-2,TRBD1,TRBV30,.,CAWELDRGTGELFF,TGTGCCTGGGAACTGGACAGGGGAACCGGGGAGCTGTTTTTT
TRBJ1-1,TRBD1,TRBV6-6,.,CASSQTRQGGNEAFF,TGTGCCAGCAGTCAAACCCGACAGGGAGGGAATGAAGCTTTCTTT
TRBJ2-3,TRBD2,TRBV4-2,.,CASSQASSGRGRDTQYF,TGTGCCAGCAGCCAAGCTTCGAGCGGGAGGGGTAGGGATACGCAGTATTTT
TRBJ2-2,.,TRBV7-8,.,CASSLTLENTGELFF,TGTGCCAGCAGCTTAACGCTAGAGAACACCGGGGAGCTGTTTTTT
TRBJ2-1,TRBD2,TRBV6-5,.,CASSLVREFNEQFF,TGTGCCAGCAGCCTAGTGCGGGAGTTCAATGAGCAGTTCTTC
TRBJ2-3,.,TRBV2,once,CASSGLADTQYF,TGTGCCAGCAGTGGTTTGGCAGATACGCAGTATTTT
TRBJ2-3,TRBD2,TRBV7-8,.,CASSLNRGTSGPGDTQYF,TGTGCCAGCAGCTTAAATAGGGGGACTAGCGGGCCAGGGGATACGCAGTATTTT
TRBJ1-5,TRBD1,TRBV7-2,.,CASSLDRALSAQHF,TGTGCCAGCAGCTTGGACAGGGCGCTGTCGGCCCAGCATTTT
TRBJ2-1,TRBD2,TRBV4-2,.,CASSLQSGSPYNEQFF,TGTGCCAGCAGCCTGCAAAGCGGGAGCCCCTACAATGAGCAGTTCTTC
TRBJ2-3,TRBD1,TRBV2,many,CASSQFQQGAGSTDTQYF,TGTGCCAGCAGTCAATTCCAACAGGGGGCAGGCAGCACAGATACGCAGTATTTT
TRBJ2-2,.,TRBV19,.,CASSISGVPGELFF,TGTGCCAGTAGTATCTCGGGGGTCCCCGGGGAGCTGTTTTTT
TRBJ1-1,TRBD1,TRBV30,.,CAWSVSGGTEAFF,TGTGCCTGGAGTGTTTCAGGGGGAACTGAAGCTTTCTTT
TRBJ2-1,TRBD2,TRBV10-3,.,CAISDSGGTEQFF,TGTGCCATCAGTGATTCGGGAGGGACCGAGCAGTTCTTC
TRBJ1-4,TRBD1,TRBV7-9,.,CASRDRADEKLFF,TGTGCCAGCAGAGACAGGGCCGATGAAAAACTGTTTTTT
TRBJ1-5,.,TRBV6-5,.,CASSYIQKQHF,TGTGCCAGCAGTTACATTCAGAAGCAGCATTTT
TRBJ2-2,.,TRBV5-1,many,CASSQDTGELFF,TGCGCCAGCAGCCAGGACACCGGGGAGCTGTTTTTT
TRBJ2-1,TRBD2,TRBV30,.,CAWTLAGGPVGEQFF,TGTGCCTGGACCCTAGCGGGAGGGCCGGTCGGTGAGCAGTTCTTC
TRBJ1-2,.,TRBV6-5,.,CASSYSGGAWDGYTF,TGTGCCAGCAGTTACTCGGGGGGCGCTTGGGATGGCTACACCTTC
TRBJ2-1,.,TRBV20-1,.,CSARGHNEQFF,TGCAGTGCTCGGGGACACAATGAGCAGTTCTTC
TRBJ2-7,TRBD2,TRBV5-1,.,CASSETSGRYRQYF,TGCGCCAGCAGCGAGACTAGCGGGAGGTATAGGCAGTACTTC
TRBJ2-7,TRBD2,TRBV7-3,.,CASSLGLHYEQYF,TGTGCCAGCAGCTTGGGACTACACTACGAGCAGTACTTC
TRBJ1-5,.,TRBV6-1,.,CAIKAQVSNQPQHF,TGTGCCATAAAAGCACAGGTTAGCAATCAGCCCCAGCATTTT
TRBJ2-3,TRBD2,TRBV7-3,once,CASSQSGGRDTQYF,TGTGCCAGCAGTCAAAGCGGGGGAAGAGATACGCAGTATTTT
TRBJ2-3,TRBD2,TRBV5-1,.,CASSSGGYTDTQYF,TGCGCCAGCAGCTCGGGGGGTTACACAGATACGCAGTATTTT
TRBJ2-3,.,TRBV5-1,.,CASSFNPTLTDTQYF,TGCGCCAGCAGTTTTAACCCTACACTCACAGATACGCAGTATTTT
TRBJ2-1,.,TRBV7-6,.,CASSFPDSPGNNEQFF,TGTGCCAGCAGCTTCCCTGACAGCCCCGGCAACAATGAGCAGTTCTTC